This T cell receptor (beta chain) stems from a study of graft-versus-host responses after intestinal transplantation. Study-level information: The study gave all recipients anti-thymocyte globulin induction, then tacrolimus and steroids for approximately 3 years.

The CDR3 extends over 14 amino acids. Trimming cost V 10 bases and J 4 bases, with 19 bases left between them. Germline V gene lookup returns CDR1 SNHLY and CDR2 FYNNEI. General observations from the study: Some patients had graft-donor T cell macrochimerism, and their allografts showed high graft-versus-host to host-versus-graft clonal ratios.

Concerning this clone itself: What it recognizes is unknown.

Clones were read by immunoSEQ multiplex PCR, and TCRdb kept only the in-frame ones, dropping some. The data hold around 39,000 clones, with over 85% observed a single time. This chain links TRBV2 with TRBJ1-1; possibly TRBD1 for D (6 bases). The receptor's source is a human patient who received an intestinal transplant, so some T cells may come from the graft donor. This material consisted of PBMCs, taken 700 to 850 days after intestinal transplantation. CDR3 coding DNA: TGTGCCAACGTAAGGGACCTGGGGGCCACTGAAGCTTTCTTT. Translated: CANVRDLGATEAFF.